Following are 11 T cell receptor beta chains from one sample sequenced in a study of T cells in Graves' hyperthyroidism and ophthalmopathy. RNA transcripts provided the source from which TCR beta CDR3 regions were amplified. During a first-round RT-PCR of the TCR CDR3, the HTBI primer set was used. TCRdb itself ran the multiplex PCR reads through MiXCR, one entry per CDR3 protein. The sample lists some 380,000 distinct CDR3 sequences, about 13% occurring once. The sample taken for sequencing was blood. These receptors all come from a man aged 25 to 40 with Graves' hyperthyroidism that later progressed to Graves' ophthalmopathy.

This clonotype has more than one count but fewer than ten. Here the CDR3 reads CSARAGRGASPLHF. The CDR3 coding sequence is TGCAGTGCTAGAGCTGGCAGGGGAGCATCACCCCTCCACTTT. The rearrangement joins TRBV20-1 to TRBJ1-6, with D possibly TRBD1 on 6 matching bases. The V and J ends lost 1 base and 10 bases respectively, with 14 bases between them. Germline V lookup: CDR1 DFQATT, CDR2 SNEGSKA (reference sequence). This CDR3 has 14 amino acids.

This clonotype was detected many times. The rearrangement joins TRBV12-3 or TRBV12-4 to TRBJ2-1, with 10 nucleotides matching TRBD2. After removal of 1 base from V and 6 bases from J, the junction contained 9 bases not matched to a gene. The length of the CDR3 is 17 residues. The CDR3 loop is CASSLEVTSGGANEQFF. DNA of the CDR3: TGTGCCAGCAGTTTAGAGGTAACCAGCGGGGGGGCCAATGAGCAGTTCTTC.

With regard to this clonotype: This may be a read error, as it is one base from a much larger clone. The rearrangement uses TRBV20-1 and TRBJ2-7; D unclear. The V and J ends lost 3 bases and 1 base respectively, with 13 bases between them. This CDR3 region has 14 residues. CDR1 DFQATT and CDR2 SNEGSKA come from the germline V gene (reference sequence). This CDR3 reads CSASRSTRSYEQYV. In nucleotides, the CDR3 is TGCAGTGCTAGTAGGTCGACCCGGTCCTACGAGCAGTACGTC.

V gene TRBV20-1 combines with J gene TRBJ1-1; the D is unclear. Germline V gene sequence: CDR1 DFQATT, CDR2 SNEGSKA (reference sequence). The CDR3 has 12 amino acids. V shed 3 bases and J shed 8 bases, with 13 bases lying between them. The CDR3 DNA sequence: TGCAGTGCTAGTCCGGGCAGCCAGGAAGCTTTCTTT. Translated, it gives CSASPGSQEAFF.

The sample holds a few counts of this clonotype. V usage is TRBV20-1 and J usage is TRBJ1-5; 7 positions match TRBD1. Trimming cost V 8 bases and J 2 bases; bases outside gene matches: 9. Germline V gene sequence: CDR1 DFQATT, CDR2 SNEGSKA (reference sequence). The CDR3 is 14 residues long. CDR3 loop: CSCYDRARNQPQHF. CDR3 sequence (DNA): TGCAGTTGTTACGACAGGGCGCGCAATCAGCCCCAGCATTTT.

In this sample, this clonotype turned up many times. CDR3 sequence: CASSQVASSYNEQFF. For the CDR3, the DNA is TGCGCCAGCAGCCAAGTGGCCAGCTCCTACAATGAGCAGTTCTTC. The V gene is TRBV4-1, the J gene TRBJ2-1; D is unresolved. The CDR3 totals 15 residues. Trimming removed 1 base from V and 0 bases from J, with 7 bases in between. CDR1 and CDR2 (germline): MGHRA, YSYEKL.

This clonotype came up a few times. The chain is built from TRBV5-1 and TRBJ1-1, with D perhaps matching TRBD1 (5 bases). The CDR3 is made up of 13 amino acids. CDR1 is SGHRS, CDR2 YFSETQ, per germline. The V end lost 1 base, the J end lost 5 bases, and 9 bases lay between the germline ends. CDR3: CASSLRGWTEAFF. The CDR3 nucleotides read TGCGCCAGCAGCTTGAGGGGTTGGACTGAAGCTTTCTTT.

This clonotype was counted between two and nine times. The gene calls are TRBV20-1 and TRBJ1-2; 8 nucleotides line up with TRBD1. This CDR3 is 12 amino acids long. V dropped 5 bases and J dropped 10; count of bases not matched to a gene: 9. Germline V gene data show CDR1 as DFQATT and CDR2 as SNEGSKA (reference sequence). As DNA, the CDR3 is TGCAGTGCTTATGACAGGGGAGGTGACTACACCTTC. Amino acids: CSAYDRGGDYTF.

This clonotype showed up just a few times. The V call is TRBV6-1, the J call TRBJ2-5; TRBD1 aligns across 8 bases. The V and J ends lost 2 bases and 2 bases, in that order; junction bases with no gene match: 4. CDR3 size: 15 residues. Germline CDR1 and CDR2: MNHNS and SASEGT. The CDR3 here is CASSESGTGQETQYF. CDR3 coding DNA: TGTGCCAGCAGTGAAAGTGGGACAGGACAAGAGACCCAGTACTTC.

This clonotype showed up many times. A junction end diverges from the germline sequence, so it may reflect a read error. The chain combines TRBV7-7 with TRBJ2-2; D is ambiguous. Germline V gene data show CDR1 as SSHAT and CDR2 as FNYEAQ (reference sequence). The CDR3 runs to 13 residues. The DNA for the CDR3 is TGTGCTAGCAGCTTATCTTGGTCCGGGGAGCTGTTTTTT. It yields the protein CASSLSWSGELFF.

Points on this clonotype: At one end, the junction sequence differs from germline, possibly due to a read error. The V and J genes are TRBV18 and TRBJ2-7; 8 bases align to TRBD1. Germline V gives CDR1 KGHSH, CDR2 LQKENI. The CDR3 has 13 amino acids. The CDR3 loop is CASSPTGAYGQYF. The DNA of the CDR3 is TGTGCCAGCTCTCCGACAGGGGCCTACGGGCAGTACTTC.